This T cell receptor (beta chain) was retrieved from a study of cytomegalovirus exposure and HLA in healthy donors (dated by TCRdb to the late 2010s). Context from the whole study: According to an earlier analysis of several hundred of the donors, about 190 million T cells yielded roughly 110 million unique TCR beta sequences and approximately 300 Gb of sequence data. Approximately 300 gigabases of sequencing data and 80 million or so unique TCR sequences were included in an early release covering over 600 HLA-typed donors. Among the roughly 430 genotyped donors, about 85% belonged to the genetic ancestry cluster associated with self-reported Caucasian donors. The study aimed to test whether cataloging public T cell receptors could reveal signatures of past pathogen exposure. The study used immunosequencing to profile the T cell repertoires of approximately 650 subjects and linked those repertoires to cytomegalovirus serostatus. Along with the approximately 650-subject first cohort, a separate validation cohort of over a hundred different subjects was used. To predict cytomegalovirus infection status, the study brought together high-throughput TCR immunosequencing, statistical association of individual TCRs with disease status, and machine learning. A later analysis re-analyzed previously published TCR beta repertoires from hundreds of donors and added high-resolution HLA genotyping to study TCR occurrence patterns. The later analysis used no new phenotypic data to find candidate immune exposures, relying instead on TCR beta sequences and their occurrence across donors. To decide whether each TCR beta V gene segment behaved as functional or pseudogenic, an earlier analysis of some 600 of the donors relied on high-throughput TCR beta sequencing. Donor age, sex, ethnicity and CMV serostatus were collected together with the repertoire data. In a later genetic analysis, genome-wide SNP genotypes for about 55% of the roughly 670 donors were used, and that subset was treated as a discovery cohort. All discovery cohort repertoires had been generated on a single sequencing platform. HLA typing included class I and class II loci at four-digit resolution. Typing coverage varied by locus: roughly 620-640 donors for A, B, C, DRB1 and DQB1; roughly 510 for DQA1; some 610 for DPA1; approximately 450 for DPB1. Several DR-DQ haplotypes were handled as single units for association and clustering, since linkage in the cohort was strong. On average, 235,054 unique TCR beta nucleotide sequences were sequenced per donor among several hundred genotyped donors of the cohort, with 15% to 20% of those sequences being non-productive. Overall results and qualifications from the work: In a later analysis, the rate of TCR association differed among HLA loci, with DRB1 alleles having the most associated TCRs and HLA-C alleles having the fewest. In a later analysis, most CMV-associated TCR beta chains were found to appear HLA-restricted, with HLA associations seemingly driven largely by CMV exposure. It was suggested by the authors that the approach could potentially be generalized to other disease states and immunological phenotypes. Across donors, most TCR sequences were observed very rarely, whereas some public TCRs were present in many individuals. In a later genetic analysis, fewer N-insertions in productive TCRs were reported among donors in an Asian-associated ancestry cluster than the roughly 700-donor mean. CMV serostatus was the only immune exposure information available for the cohort. A cluster of highly shared sequence variants was judged likely to be a technical artifact of the sequencing pipeline. A further reported finding was that TCR beta sequences accurately predicted the HLA-A and HLA-B alleles for most subjects in the first cohort. According to a later analysis, parvovirus B19, influenza, CMV and Epstein-Barr virus appeared linked to several top co-occurrence clusters. Linkage disequilibrium might explain the correlated functional status among segregating V segments, but an unknown experimental factor could not be excluded. HLA typing was unavailable for some donors at each locus, so association tests used only the typed subset. Strong co-occurrence of HLA alleles, especially DR and DQ, made assigning TCR associations to individual alleles difficult. Broadly in line with IMGT annotations, most TCR beta V segments showed up in productive rearrangements about 87% or about 30% of the time in an earlier analysis of 450 to 750 of the donors. In this cohort, only TCR beta chains were sequenced, and detectable features were limited by the absence of alpha or paired-chain data. In vitro tests confirmed that a few of the cytomegalovirus-associated TCR beta chains recognize cytomegalovirus antigens. In a later analysis, HLA-associated TCR beta chains showed more clonal expansion and lower generation probabilities than non-associated chains that were equally common. The presence/absence analyses assumed that sequencing depth was roughly uniform across donors, and that assumption may not be true. Because counts were too low, seventeen rarely observed V segments, including chromosome 9 orphons, were excluded from the earlier analysis of about 500 of the donors. In a later analysis, some 17,000 TCR beta sequences were associated with specific HLA alleles at a false discovery rate of 0.05. Cytomegalovirus status was reported to be diagnosed by the classifier with high specificity and sensitivity in both the original and validation cohorts. The study gave a list of more than 150 TCR beta chains associated with cytomegalovirus. In a later genetic analysis, a missense DCLRE1C variant was associated with V-gene and J-gene trimming of TCR beta chains, and the association was replicated in an independent cohort.

The cohort was made up of hundreds of healthy bone marrow donors. At the time of sampling, every cohort member was nominally healthy, though immune exposures that went unrecorded were likely present. The donor tested CMV seropositive and was one of the 289 seropositive cohort members. Each donor provided a peripheral blood sample, and peripheral blood mononuclear cells were used for TCR beta sequencing. Genomic DNA was extracted from the blood cell samples with the Qiagen DNeasy Blood Extraction Kit. Library creation used the immunoSEQ multiplex PCR assay. The multiplex PCR relied on a mix of 60 forward primers for TCR Vbeta segments and 13 reverse primers for TCR Jbeta segments. Amplification of the CDR3 region of rearranged TCR beta genes was performed with a multiplex PCR assay on genomic DNA. On the Illumina HiSeq System, the amplified TCR beta libraries were sequenced as 87-base-pair reads. The authors processed their data as follows. Across the 700 or so repertoires, a later analysis counted approximately 83 million unique TCR beta chains, around 11 million of which were shared by at least two donors. A nearest-neighbor algorithm error-corrected the raw reads and collapsed the reads into unique sequences, merging closely related sequences to remove PCR and sequencing errors. V, D and J gene segments were assigned by aligning CDR3 sequences to IMGT reference sequences. For a sequence to be retained, a match of at least six nucleotides was required to both a V gene segment and a J gene segment. A rearrangement was called productive if the CDR3 had no stop codons and remained in frame with V and J, and every other rearrangement was called non-productive. CDR3 was defined by IMGT convention, running from the second conserved V-encoded cysteine to the conserved J-encoded phenylalanine. The earlier analysis of 587 of the donors excluded sequences that lacked an unambiguous match to a single V gene segment. In an earlier analysis of several hundred of the donors, V segments were called functional above 56.7% productive rearrangements and were called segregating when the between-donor standard deviation exceeded 5%. To diagnose cytomegalovirus status from the catalog of TCR beta chain sequences, a statistical classification framework was built. In a later analysis, TCR nucleotide sequences were compared against IMGT/GENE-DB human TR gene sequences so that V and J genes could be assigned. A later analysis assigned CDR3 sequences and most-parsimonious VDJ recombination scenarios with the TCRdist pipeline. In a later analysis, every TCR beta chain was defined by the combination of its CDR3 amino acid sequence and its V-gene family, and reads without a unique V-gene family were dropped. As a way to deal with suspected cross-contamination and a sequencing artifact, a later analysis dropped 450 to 600 nucleotide sequences that were highly shared and had low generation probability. For each public chain, a later analysis derived a clonal expansion index from normalized ranks of inferred template counts within each repertoire. In a later analysis, generation probabilities were computed using a VDJ recombination model fitted to out-of-frame rearrangements, and the results were checked against IGoR. Hypergeometric tests were used in a later analysis to score TCR-TCR, TCR-HLA and TCR-CMV co-occurrence, with a repertoire-size bias correction applied to the TCR pairs. False discovery rates were estimated in a later analysis by permuting HLA or CMV assignments 20 times. In a later analysis, co-occurring TCRs were grouped using DBSCAN, with TCRdist sequence similarity added in when clustering inside HLA-allele-positive subsets. For co-occurrence clustering, repertoires with fewer than 30,000 or more than 120,000 public chains were excluded, along with a handful of repertoires with anomalous nucleotide sharing. Here the immuneACCESS table is served through TCRdb, limited to in-frame sequences with V and J called. Missing clones are a known gap in these copies; in checked studies unresolved V genes cover under half, and the rest lacks a known reason. The V and J calls and clone size were taken over from that table, and D and trimming were inferred from the DNA. The sample contains some 65,000 clones, around 73% of them found a single time. The ten largest clones take up about 3% of the sample.

In the case of this clone: Its antigen is still unknown. Base quality data are lacking; no much larger clone is found one base away.

This clonotype was obtained from a girl between 10 and 17 years old in good health and CMV-seropositive. Sequenced sample: PBMCs.

The DNA sequence is TGTGCCAGCAGCTCCACAGGGAGCAGCTATGGCTACACCTTC. The encoded protein is CASSSTGSSYGYTF. The chain is encoded by TRBV7-9 joined to TRBJ1-2; TRBD1 might be the D gene, on 6 matching bases. CDR3 length: 14 amino acids, cysteine to phenylalanine. Kept here is only the CDR3 DNA, which spans 42 bases and is read in frame from base 1. The germline V gene (reference sequence) specifies SEHNR as CDR1 and FQNEAQ as CDR2. The germline ends are 13 bases apart after V is trimmed by 4 bases and J by 4 bases.